This note documents a single T cell receptor beta chain sequence. TCRdb reprocessed the 5' RACE reads with MiXCR, giving one entry per CDR3 protein. The sample carries roughly 280,000 distinct CDR3 sequences, roughly 20% recorded once. The CDR3 sequence is 15 residues long. The junction had 7 bases not matched to a gene; V was cut back by 6 bases and J by 2 bases. Germline CDR1 is ENHRY and CDR2 is SYGVKD. The sample belongs to a study of CD8 T cells in ankylosing spondylitis. This chain connects TRBV10-3 to TRBJ2-3; 8 nucleotides agree with TRBD1. The sample was blood, either unsorted or a sorted T cell fraction (not recorded which). This TCR was recovered from a male donor with ankylosing spondylitis or in good health (not recorded which). CDR3 residues: CAISLDRDLTDTQYF. Written as DNA, the CDR3 is TGTGCCATCAGCCTGGACAGGGACCTCACAGATACGCAGTATTTT.